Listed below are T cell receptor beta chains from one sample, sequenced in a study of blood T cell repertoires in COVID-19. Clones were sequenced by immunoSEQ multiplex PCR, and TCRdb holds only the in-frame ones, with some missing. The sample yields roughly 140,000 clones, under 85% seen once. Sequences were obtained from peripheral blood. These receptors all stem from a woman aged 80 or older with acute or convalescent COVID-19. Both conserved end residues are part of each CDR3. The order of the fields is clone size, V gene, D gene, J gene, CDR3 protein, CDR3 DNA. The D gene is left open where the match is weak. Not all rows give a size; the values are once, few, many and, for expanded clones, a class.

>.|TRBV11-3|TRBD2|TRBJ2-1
CASSLVRSGGVYNEQFF
TGTGCCAGCAGCTTAGTTCGAAGCGGGGGGGTCTACAATGAGCAGTTCTTC
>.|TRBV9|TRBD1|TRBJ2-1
CASSYRQGYNEQFF
TGTGCCAGCAGCTACCGACAGGGCTACAATGAGCAGTTCTTC
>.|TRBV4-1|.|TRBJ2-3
CASSPTSTDTQYF
TGCGCCAGCAGCCCTACTAGCACAGATACGCAGTATTTT
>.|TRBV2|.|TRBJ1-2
CASSEDSGYTF
TGTGCCAGCAGTGAGGACAGTGGCTACACCTTC
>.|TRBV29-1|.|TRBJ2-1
CSVQGGNEQFF
TGCAGCGTGCAGGGCGGCAATGAGCAGTTCTTC
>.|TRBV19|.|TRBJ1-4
CASSPSGVGEKLFF
TGTGCCAGTAGTCCATCCGGGGTTGGGGAAAAACTGTTTTTT
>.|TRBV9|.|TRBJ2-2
CASSVQGINTGELFF
TGTGCCAGCAGCGTCCAGGGTATCAACACCGGGGAGCTGTTTTTT
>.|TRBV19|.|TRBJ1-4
CASSIERGRTTNEKLFF
TGTGCCAGTAGTATAGAACGGGGAAGGACTACTAATGAAAAACTGTTTTTT
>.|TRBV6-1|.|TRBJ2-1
CASSEALQFF
TGTGCCAGCAGTGAAGCCTTGCAGTTCTTC
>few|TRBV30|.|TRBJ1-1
CAWSVHRDTEAFF
TGTGCCTGGAGTGTACACAGGGACACTGAAGCTTTCTTT
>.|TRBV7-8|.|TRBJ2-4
CASSPGPGGKNIQYF
TGTGCCAGCAGCCCAGGGCCCGGCGGCAAAAACATTCAGTACTTC
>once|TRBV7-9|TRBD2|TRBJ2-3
CASSRLLAGDPNTQYF
TGTGCCAGCAGCCGCCTACTAGCGGGAGATCCTAATACGCAGTATTTT
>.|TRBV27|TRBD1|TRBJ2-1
CASRPIGTGQYNEQFF
TGTGCCAGCCGACCTATTGGGACAGGGCAGTACAATGAGCAGTTCTTC
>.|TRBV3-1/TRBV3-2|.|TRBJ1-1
CASSRTRGIAFF
TGTGCCAGCAGCCGAACTCGAGGCATAGCTTTCTTT
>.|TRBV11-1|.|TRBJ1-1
CASSLAFAGHTEAFF
TGTGCCAGCAGCTTAGCGTTTGCAGGGCATACTGAAGCTTTCTTT
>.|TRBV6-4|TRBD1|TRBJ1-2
CASRELDRAHGYTF
TGTGCCAGCAGAGAACTGGACAGGGCTCATGGCTACACCTTC
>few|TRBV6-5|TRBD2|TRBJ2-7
CASRISSGDSYEQYF
TGTGCCAGCAGGATTTCTAGCGGGGACTCCTACGAGCAGTACTTC
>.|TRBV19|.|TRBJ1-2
CASSSRGGHGYTF
TGTGCCAGTAGTTCCAGGGGAGGGCATGGCTACACCTTC
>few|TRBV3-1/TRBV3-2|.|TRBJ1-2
CASSQGQAGNYGYTF
TGTGCCAGCAGCCAAGGACAGGCCGGGAACTATGGCTACACCTTC
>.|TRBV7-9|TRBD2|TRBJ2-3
CASSLAAGGVADTQYF
TGTGCCAGCAGCTTAGCGGCGGGAGGAGTTGCAGATACGCAGTATTTT
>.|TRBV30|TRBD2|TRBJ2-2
CAWSVRGVHTGELFF
TGTGCCTGGAGTGTACGGGGGGTGCACACCGGGGAGCTGTTTTTT
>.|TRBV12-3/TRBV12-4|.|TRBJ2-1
CASKIANGNEQFF
TGTGCCAGCAAAATAGCGAATGGCAATGAGCAGTTCTTC
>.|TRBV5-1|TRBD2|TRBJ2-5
CASRRGASGTQETQYF
TGCGCCAGCCGACGGGGAGCTAGCGGGACCCAAGAGACCCAGTACTTC
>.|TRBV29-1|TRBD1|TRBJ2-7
CSVATPGQGSYEQYF
TGCAGCGTTGCAACACCGGGACAGGGGAGTTACGAGCAGTACTTC
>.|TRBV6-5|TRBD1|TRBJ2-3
CASSQGALSTDTQYF
TGTGCCAGCAGTCAGGGGGCGCTAAGCACAGATACGCAGTATTTT
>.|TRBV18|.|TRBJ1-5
CATSREGGAQDQPQHF
TGTGCCACCTCCCGGGAGGGGGGGGCGCAGGATCAGCCCCAGCATTTT
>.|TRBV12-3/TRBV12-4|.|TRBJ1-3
CASSLSDTIYF
TGTGCCAGCAGTTTATCCGACACCATATATTTT
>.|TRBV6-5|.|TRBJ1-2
CASLLRAGAWGYTF
TGTGCCAGCCTCCTAAGAGCGGGCGCTTGGGGCTACACCTTC
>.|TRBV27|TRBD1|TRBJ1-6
CASSLSTALGTANSPLHF
TGTGCCAGCAGTTTATCGACTGCGTTGGGGACAGCTAATTCACCCCTCCACTTT
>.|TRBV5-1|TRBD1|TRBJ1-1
CASRSGGANTEAFF
TGCGCCAGCAGATCAGGGGGCGCGAACACTGAAGCTTTCTTT
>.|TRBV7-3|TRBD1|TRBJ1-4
CASSLGQDANEKLFF
TGTGCCAGCAGCTTAGGACAGGACGCTAATGAAAAACTGTTTTTT
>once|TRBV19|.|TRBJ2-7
CASSIGGQGLYEQYF
TGTGCCAGTAGTATTGGAGGGCAGGGCCTCTACGAGCAGTACTTC
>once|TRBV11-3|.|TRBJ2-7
CASSLHGDQGEQYF
TGTGCCAGCAGCTTGCATGGGGACCAGGGGGAGCAGTACTTC
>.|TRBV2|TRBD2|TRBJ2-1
CASSASSRRGAFEQFF
TGTGCCAGCAGTGCCTCGAGTAGGCGGGGGGCTTTTGAGCAGTTCTTC
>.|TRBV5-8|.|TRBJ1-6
CASSLGVHNPNSPLHF
TGTGCCAGCAGCTTGGGTGTCCACAACCCGAATTCACCCCTCCACTTT
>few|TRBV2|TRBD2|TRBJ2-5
CASSGLAGRQETQYF
TGTGCCAGCAGTGGACTAGCGGGACGGCAAGAGACCCAGTACTTC
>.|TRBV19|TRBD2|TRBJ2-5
CASRGGETQYF
TGTGCCAGTCGGGGGGGGGAGACCCAGTACTTC
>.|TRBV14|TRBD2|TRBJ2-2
CASSQVPSGGTTNTGELFF
TGTGCCAGCAGCCAAGTTCCTAGCGGGGGCACGACGAACACCGGGGAGCTGTTTTTT
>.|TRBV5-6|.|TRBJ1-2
CASSLVYAPEGLLYGYTF
TGTGCCAGCAGCTTGGTTTACGCCCCCGAGGGCCTTCTCTACGGCTACACCTTC
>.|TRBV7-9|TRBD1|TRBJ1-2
CASSPWQEPGGYGYTF
TGTGCCAGCAGCCCCTGGCAGGAGCCAGGGGGGTATGGCTACACCTTC
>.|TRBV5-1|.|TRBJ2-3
CASSTGDSTDTQYF
TGCGCCAGCAGTACCGGGGATAGCACAGATACGCAGTATTTT
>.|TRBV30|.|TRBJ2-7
CAWSPTVLYEQYF
TGTGCCTGGAGTCCGACAGTACTCTACGAGCAGTACTTC